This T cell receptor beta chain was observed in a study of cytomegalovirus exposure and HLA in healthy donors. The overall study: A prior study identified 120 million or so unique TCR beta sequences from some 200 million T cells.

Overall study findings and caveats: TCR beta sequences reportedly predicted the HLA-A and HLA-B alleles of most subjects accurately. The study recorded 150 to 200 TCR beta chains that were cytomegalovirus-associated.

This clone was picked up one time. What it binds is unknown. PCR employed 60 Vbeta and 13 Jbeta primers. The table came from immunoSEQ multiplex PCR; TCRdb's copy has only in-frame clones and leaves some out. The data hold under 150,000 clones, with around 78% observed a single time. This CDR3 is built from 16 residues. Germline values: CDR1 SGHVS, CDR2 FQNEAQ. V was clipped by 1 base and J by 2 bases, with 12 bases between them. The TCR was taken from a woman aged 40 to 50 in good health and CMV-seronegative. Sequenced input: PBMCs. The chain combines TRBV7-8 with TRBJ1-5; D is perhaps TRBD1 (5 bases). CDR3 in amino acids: CASSLEYSRGNQPQHF. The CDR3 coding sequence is TGTGCCAGCAGCTTAGAGTATTCCAGGGGCAATCAGCCCCAGCATTTT.